This TCR beta chain comes out of a study of identical twins. Findings and limits, study-wide: Invariant T cells like MAIT and iNKT could partly confound the zero-insertion analyses. Among beta out-of-frame sequences, excess sharing between twins appeared weaker.

TCRdb independently ran MiXCR on the 5' RACE reads; one entry per CDR3 protein. The sample carries hundreds of thousands of distinct CDR3 sequences, around a tenth recorded once. In this sample, this clonotype turned up many times. Its cognate antigen is unknown. The CDR3 runs 12 residues. Germline-derived CDR1 and CDR2 are KGHDR and SFDVKD. The V and J ends lost 10 bases and 0 bases respectively, with 7 bases between them. This chain links TRBV24-1 with TRBJ2-3; D is unclear. The material sequenced was memory (CD45RO+) T cells sorted from blood. This TCR derives from a woman younger than 30 in good health. The CDR3 coding sequence is TGTGCCACGGTACGTAGCACAGATACGCAGTATTTT. Amino acids: CATVRSTDTQYF.